Listed here are 24 T cell receptor beta chains from one sample, sequenced in a study of blood T cell repertoires in COVID-19. The method was immunoSEQ multiplex PCR; TCRdb's version includes in-frame clones alone and lacks a portion of them. The table lists 150,000 to 200,000 clones, approximately 88% of them singletons. Sample: peripheral blood. These receptors were obtained from a woman in her 50s with acute or convalescent COVID-19.

The V and J genes are TRBV3-1 (or the pseudogene TRBV3-2) and TRBJ2-1; 8 nucleotides agree with TRBD2. Germline CDR1 and CDR2: LGHDT and YNNKEL (reference sequence). The trim removed 4 bases at V and 7 bases at J, leaving 9 bases unmatched. The CDR3 sequence is 15 residues long. As DNA, the CDR3 is TGTGCCAGCAGCCTCACGGGACTAGGAATTAATGAGCAGTTCTTC. Amino acids: CASSLTGLGINEQFF.

J is TRBJ1-2 and V is TRBV6-5, with 7 bases aligning to TRBD1. V trimming: 8 bases; J trimming: 6 bases; junction bases outside the gene matches: 6. CDR1 and CDR2 (germline): MNHEY, SVGAGI. The CDR3 is made up of 12 amino acids. CDR3 loop: CASSSGTDGYTF. The CDR3 DNA reads TGTGCCAGCTCCTCCGGGACAGATGGCTACACCTTC.

This clone was counted a single time. The J gene is TRBJ2-3, the V gene TRBV5-6; 10 positions agree with TRBD2. Germline CDR1 SGHDT, CDR2 YYEEEE. The ends lost 4 bases at V and 2 bases at J; junction bases unmatched: 10. The CDR3 loop spans 17 amino acids. The CDR3 sequence: CASSLLRAGGYTDTQYF. DNA for the CDR3: TGTGCCAGCAGCCTACTAAGAGCGGGAGGGTACACAGATACGCAGTATTTT.

This clone was counted once. The rearrangement links TRBV10-3 to TRBJ2-7; TRBD2 matches at 12 bases. The V and J ends lost 6 bases and 6 bases, in that order; junction bases with no gene match: 9. CDR3 size: 15 residues. Germline V CDR1 and CDR2: ENHRY, SYGVKD. CDR3 amino acids: CAISLTSGSEGEQYF. The DNA of the CDR3 is TGTGCCATCAGCCTGACTAGCGGGAGTGAAGGCGAGCAGTACTTC.

The gene calls are TRBV5-6 and TRBJ2-4; D gene ambiguous. This CDR3 is 14 amino acids long. In germline, CDR1 is SGHDT, CDR2 YYEEEE. Trimming pared 4 bases from V and 6 bases from J, leaving 14 bases between. The CDR3 DNA reads TGTGCCAGCAGCCACTCGGGTGTCGGAAACATTCAGTACTTC. Its protein is CASSHSGVGNIQYF.

This clone has only one observation. The V and J genes are TRBV6-5 and TRBJ1-2; 10 bases line up with TRBD1. Germline CDR1 reads MNHEY; CDR2 reads SVGAGI. J lost 7 bases, V lost 0 bases, and 8 bases had no gene match. This CDR3 has 16 amino acids. The CDR3 protein is CASSYSGTGDPLGYTF. Written as DNA, the CDR3 is TGTGCCAGCAGTTACTCGGGGACAGGGGATCCACTTGGCTACACCTTC.

This chain connects TRBV2 to TRBJ1-1; no definite D call. Trimming left V 4 bases short and J 0 bases short, with 15 bases between. CDR1 is SNHLY and CDR2 is FYNNEI in the germline V gene. The CDR3 is 16 residues long. In DNA form, the CDR3 reads TGTGCCAGCAGTGTATTGGGAGGGTGGCTGAACACTGAAGCTTTCTTT. It is translated as CASSVLGGWLNTEAFF.

CDR3 residues: CASSVGLAGYLANIQYF. CDR3 DNA: TGTGCCAGCAGTGTGGGACTAGCGGGATATCTAGCCAACATTCAGTACTTC. The rearrangement uses TRBV2 and TRBJ2-4; 13 bases are shared with TRBD2. In germline, CDR1 is SNHLY, CDR2 FYNNEI. Trimming at V came to 4 bases and at J to 7 bases, leaving 10 bases not matched to a gene. The CDR3 covers 17 residues. The full variable domain, completed using reference TRBV2 and TRBJ2-4, is EPEVTQTPSHQVTQMGQEVILRCVPISNHLYFYWYRQILGQKVEFLVSFYNNEISEKSEIFDDQFSVERPDGSNFTLKIRSTKLEDSAMYFCASSVGLAGYLANIQYFGAGTRLSVL.

The J gene is TRBJ2-3, the V gene TRBV4-2, with D possibly matching TRBD2 (6 bases). CDR3 size: 17 residues. Per germline, CDR1 LGHNA and CDR2 YNFKEQ. With 0 bases removed from V and 7 bases from J, the gap between germline ends came to 20 bases. The CDR3 region is CASSQDPLGSLGNTQYF. CDR3 coding DNA: TGTGCCAGCAGCCAAGATCCGCTCGGGAGTTTGGGGAATACGCAGTATTTT.

This clone has more than one count but fewer than ten. CDR3 coding DNA: TGTGCCAGCAGCGTTAGCGGGAGGGTATACAATGAGCAGTTCTTC. Translation: CASSVSGRVYNEQFF. The chain recombines TRBV11-2 with TRBJ2-1; 11 nucleotides match TRBD2. The length of the CDR3 is 15 residues. From germline, CDR1 is SGHAT and CDR2 FQNNGV. V gave up 5 bases and J gave up 4 bases; unmatched junction bases: 4.

The chain joins TRBV10-2 to TRBJ1-2, with D perhaps TRBD1 (5 bases). The CDR3 contains 12 residues. From germline, CDR1 is WSHSY and CDR2 SAAADI. V lost 8 bases to trimming and J lost 4 bases, with 11 bases between them. CDR3 bases: TGCGCCAGCGGGCAGGGAAGCTATGGCTACACCTTC. It is translated as CASGQGSYGYTF.

The chain has TRBV13 and TRBJ1-1, with D possibly being TRBD1 (5 bases). This CDR3 comprises 14 residues. Trimming removed 2 bases from V and 4 bases from J, with 11 bases in between. Looked up from germline, CDR1 is PRHDT and CDR2 is FYEKMQ (reference sequence). In DNA form, the CDR3 reads TGTGCCAGCAGCTTACCCAGGGTGGGCACTGAAGCTTTCTTT. Encoded protein: CASSLPRVGTEAFF.

This clone appeared a few times. The CDR3: CASSVGRTTANTEAFF. CDR3 DNA: TGTGCCAGCAGTGTAGGCAGGACAACGGCGAACACTGAAGCTTTCTTT. The chain couples TRBV2 to TRBJ1-1; tentative D call: TRBD1 (5 bases). The germline CDR1 and CDR2 sequences are SNHLY and FYNNEI. Trimming removed 4 bases from V and 1 base from J, with 16 bases in between. The CDR3 covers 16 residues.

The chain employs TRBV18 and TRBJ2-2, with D perhaps TRBD2 (6 bases). V lost 6 bases, J lost 0 bases, and 11 bases lay in between. Per the germline V gene, CDR1 is KGHSH and CDR2 is LQKENI. The CDR3 is 15 residues long. The CDR3 bases are TGTGCCAGCTCCCCCGGAGGGCCGAACACCGGGGAGCTGTTTTTT. Amino acid sequence: CASSPGGPNTGELFF.

V and J are TRBV4-3 and TRBJ2-1; 8 bases line up with TRBD1. CDR3 length equals 16 residues. Germline V gene lookup returns CDR1 LGHNA and CDR2 YSLEER. Trimming removed 2 bases from V and 4 bases from J; junction bases left unmatched: 7. DNA for the CDR3: TGCGCCAGCAGCCAAAGGACAGGGAGGATTTACAATGAGCAGTTCTTC. Protein: CASSQRTGRIYNEQFF.

The gene calls are TRBV11-3 and TRBJ2-1; 8 positions agree with TRBD1. The V and J ends lost 5 bases and 1 base, in that order; junction bases with no gene match: 4. The CDR3 sequence is 15 residues long. CDR1 and CDR2 (germline): SGHNT, YENEEA. For the CDR3, the DNA is TGTGCCAGCAGCCCAAGACAGGGGTCCTACAATGAGCAGTTCTTC. Encoded protein: CASSPRQGSYNEQFF. The full variable domain, with the rest looked up from reference TRBV11-3 and TRBJ2-1, is EAGVVQSPRYKIIEKKQPVAFWCNPISGHNTLYWYLQNLGQGPELLIRYENEEAVDDSQLPKDRFSAERLKGVDSTLKIQPAELGDSAVYLCASSPRQGSYNEQFFGPGTRLTVL.

The V and J genes are TRBV6-5 and TRBJ1-1; D not resolved. V was pared by 2 bases and J by 3 bases, with 10 bases between. The CDR3 is 14 amino acids. Germline values: CDR1 MNHEY, CDR2 SVGAGI. CDR3 residues: CASSYRPGDTEAFF. DNA of the CDR3: TGTGCCAGCAGTTACCGTCCAGGCGACACTGAAGCTTTCTTT.

This clone was seen a handful of times. V gene TRBV20-1 combines with J gene TRBJ2-3; D uncertain. CDR1 and CDR2 from the germline V gene are DFQATT and SNEGSKA (reference sequence). There are 11 residues in the CDR3. Deletions cut 5 bases from V and 7 bases from J, with 10 bases between. The CDR3 spells CSAVSENTQYF. DNA for the CDR3: TGCAGTGCTGTCTCAGAAAATACGCAGTATTTT.

This clone was observed once. V and J are TRBV9 and TRBJ2-1, with 8 bases that match TRBD2. CDR1 and CDR2 (germline): SGDLS, YYNGEE. V shed 3 bases, J shed 8 bases, and the junction held 13 bases outside the gene matches. The CDR3 has 16 residues. CDR3 in DNA: TGTGCCAGCAGCGCATCCCCGGAGCGGGAGCTTGATGAGCAGTTCTTC. Protein: CASSASPERELDEQFF.

The V and J genes are TRBV5-1 and TRBJ2-7; 7 nucleotides agree with TRBD1. CDR3 length: 15 residues. CDR1 is SGHRS, CDR2 YFSETQ, per germline. The ends lost 2 bases at V and 0 bases at J; junction bases unmatched: 5. CDR3 residues: CASSLTTGISYEQYF. The CDR3 region has the DNA TGCGCCAGCAGCTTAACGACAGGGATCTCCTACGAGCAGTACTTC.

The chain carries TRBV5-1 and TRBJ1-1; D gene ambiguous. Per the germline V gene, CDR1 is SGHRS and CDR2 is YFSETQ. The CDR3 is made up of 13 amino acids. V was clipped by 2 bases and J by 1 base, with 6 bases between them. CDR3 amino acids: CASSFYRNTEAFF. The CDR3 coding sequence is TGCGCCAGCAGCTTTTACAGGAACACTGAAGCTTTCTTT.

The chain combines TRBV11-2 with TRBJ2-7, with 7 bases that match TRBD1. Trimming took 8 bases from V and 10 from J; bases not matched to a gene: 17. Germline V lookup: CDR1 SGHAT, CDR2 FQNNGV. CDR3 length: 14 residues. The CDR3 coding sequence is TGTGCCAGCCAAAAGGAAACAGGGGCCAAGGAACAGTACTTC. This codes for CASQKETGAKEQYF.

The rearrangement uses TRBV4-1 and TRBJ1-3, with D tentatively TRBD1 (5 bases). The germline V gene has CDR1 MGHRA and CDR2 YSYEKL. CDR3 length: 15 residues. Trimming took off 2 bases at V and 2 bases at J, with 10 bases between the two ends. The CDR3 sequence: CASSQFQGTGNTIYF. The DNA of the CDR3 is TGCGCCAGCAGCCAATTTCAGGGAACTGGAAACACCATATATTTT.

The CDR3 DNA follows: TGTGCCAGTAGTATAGACGGACAGCTCTATGGCTACACCTTC. Translating it yields CASSIDGQLYGYTF. V gene TRBV19 combines with J gene TRBJ1-2; tentative D call: TRBD1 (6 bases). V shed 0 bases and J shed 4 bases, with 9 bases lying between them. The CDR3 is 14 amino acids. CDR1 and CDR2 (germline): LNHDA, SQIVND (reference sequence).